A selection of T cell receptor beta chains follows, all from one sample in a study of shared clonotypes between healthy human individuals. TCRdb's copy holds only in-frame clones and misses some; the assay was immunoSEQ multiplex PCR. The sample records around 580,000 clones, roughly 98% being singletons. The specimen was naive CD8+ T cells sorted from blood. These receptor sequences come from a man younger than 40 in good health. Both conserved end residues are part of each CDR3. Fields, in order: D gene, V gene, J gene, CDR3 protein, CDR3 DNA. D genes are given only for firm matches.

>TRBD2|TRBV27|TRBJ2-7
CASRQGTSGSYEQYF
TGTGCCAGCAGGCAAGGGACTAGCGGGTCCTACGAGCAGTACTTC
>TRBD2|TRBV7-2|TRBJ2-1
CASSLALAGDLKYNEQFF
TGTGCCAGCAGCTTAGCGTTGGCGGGAGACCTTAAATACAATGAGCAGTTCTTC
>TRBD1|TRBV9|TRBJ2-7
CASSVAGQGAREQYF
TGTGCCAGCAGCGTAGCGGGACAGGGGGCGAGGGAGCAGTACTTC
>TRBD2|TRBV28|TRBJ2-5
CASSLPGLAGPSQETQYF
TGTGCCAGCAGTTTACCGGGACTAGCGGGACCCTCCCAAGAGACCCAGTACTTC
>TRBD2|TRBV18|TRBJ2-2
CASSPPNVGLAGGPDTGELFF
TGTGCCAGCTCACCGCCCAACGTAGGACTAGCGGGAGGGCCGGACACCGGGGAGCTGTTTTTT
>.|TRBV7-9|TRBJ1-5
CASSSDSGLKSQHF
TGTGCCAGCAGCTCCGACAGCGGGTTAAAGTCCCAGCATTTT
>TRBD1|TRBV30|TRBJ2-7
CAWSLGTGVYEQYF
TGTGCCTGGAGTCTAGGGACAGGGGTCTACGAGCAGTACTTC
>.|TRBV5-6|TRBJ2-1
CASSLPGVLDNEQFF
TGTGCCAGCAGCTTGCCGGGGGTCCTGGACAATGAGCAGTTCTTC
>TRBD2|TRBV9|TRBJ2-3
CASSVVSGREQYF
TGTGCCAGCAGCGTAGTTTCCGGGAGGGAGCAGTATTTT
>.|TRBV29-1|TRBJ2-2
CSVEWQGITGELFF
TGCAGCGTTGAGTGGCAGGGGATTACCGGGGAGCTGTTTTTT
>TRBD2|TRBV7-9|TRBJ2-3
CAIGTGLAGGTDTQYF
TGTGCGATTGGGACGGGACTAGCGGGAGGGACAGATACGCAGTATTTT